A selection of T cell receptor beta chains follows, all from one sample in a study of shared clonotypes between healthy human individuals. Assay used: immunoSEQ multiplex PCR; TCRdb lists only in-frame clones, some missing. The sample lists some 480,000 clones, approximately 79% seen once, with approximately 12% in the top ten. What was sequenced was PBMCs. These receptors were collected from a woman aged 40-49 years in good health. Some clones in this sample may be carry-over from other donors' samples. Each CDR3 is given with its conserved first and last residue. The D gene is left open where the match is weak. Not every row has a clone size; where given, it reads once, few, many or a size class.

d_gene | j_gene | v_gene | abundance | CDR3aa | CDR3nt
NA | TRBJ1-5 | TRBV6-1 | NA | CASTLEGNGPQHF | TGTGCCAGCACCCTGGAGGGGAACGGGCCCCAGCATTTT
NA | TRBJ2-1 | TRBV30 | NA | CAASSFLGNEQFF | TGTGCTGCCTCTAGCTTTCTTGGCAATGAGCAGTTCTTC
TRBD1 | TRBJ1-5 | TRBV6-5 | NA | CASRIDRGNNQPQHF | TGTGCCAGCAGGATCGACAGGGGAAACAATCAGCCCCAGCATTTT
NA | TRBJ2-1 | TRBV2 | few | CASSVPTKGDEQFF | TGTGCCAGCAGTGTCCCGACGAAGGGGGATGAGCAGTTCTTC
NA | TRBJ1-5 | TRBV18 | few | CASSPGGVGQPQHF | TGTGCCAGCTCACCAGGGGGCGTGGGACAGCCCCAGCATTTT
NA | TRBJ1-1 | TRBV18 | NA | CASSPNGGDLNTEAFF | TGTGCCAGCTCACCAAACGGCGGGGACCTCAACACTGAAGCTTTCTTT
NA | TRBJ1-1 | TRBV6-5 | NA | CASSFSEVNTEAFF | TGTGCCAGCAGTTTCTCGGAAGTGAACACTGAAGCTTTCTTT
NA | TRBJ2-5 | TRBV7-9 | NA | CASSSGAGQETQYF | TGTGCCAGCAGCTCCGGGGCCGGACAAGAGACCCAGTACTTC
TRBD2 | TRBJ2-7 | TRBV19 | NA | CASSTPSGDSYEQYF | TGTGCCAGTAGTACTCCTAGCGGGGACTCGTACGAGCAGTACTTC
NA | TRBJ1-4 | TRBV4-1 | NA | CASSQGAAEKLFF | TGCGCCAGCAGCCAAGGGGCCGCTGAAAAACTGTTTTTT
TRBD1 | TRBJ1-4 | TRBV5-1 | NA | CASSRGTGGREKLFF | TGCGCCAGCAGCCGCGGGACAGGGGGGCGAGAAAAACTGTTTTTT
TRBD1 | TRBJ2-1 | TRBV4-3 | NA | CASSQSGTVPNEQFF | TGCGCCAGCAGCCAATCCGGGACAGTTCCAAATGAGCAGTTCTTC
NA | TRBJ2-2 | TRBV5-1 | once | CASSSRPATGELFF | TGCGCCAGCAGCTCGCGTCCGGCGACCGGGGAGCTGTTTTTT
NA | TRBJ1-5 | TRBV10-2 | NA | CASSEGGVGQPQHF | TGCGCCAGCAGTGAGGGGGGTGTCGGTCAGCCCCAGCATTTT
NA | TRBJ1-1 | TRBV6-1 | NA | CASSEFANTEAFF | TGTGCCAGCAGTGAATTCGCGAACACTGAAGCTTTCTTT
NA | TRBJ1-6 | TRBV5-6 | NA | CASSLGTPGSSYNSPLHF | TGTGCCAGCAGCTTGGGGACACCGGGGAGCTCCTATAATTCACCCCTCCACTTT
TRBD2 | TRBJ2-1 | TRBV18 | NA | CASSRPGLAGRETMSSYNEQFF | TGTGCCAGCTCACGACCGGGACTAGCGGGACGAGAGACTATGAGCTCCTACAATGAGCAGTTCTTC
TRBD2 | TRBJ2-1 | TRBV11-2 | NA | CASSPLAGVGDEQFF | TGTGCCAGCAGCCCACTAGCGGGAGTCGGGGATGAGCAGTTCTTC
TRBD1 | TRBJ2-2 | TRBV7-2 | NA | CASSFSSDRFTGELFF | TGTGCCAGCAGCTTTTCCTCGGACAGGTTCACCGGGGAGCTGTTTTTT
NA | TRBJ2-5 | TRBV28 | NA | CASSTRWGETQYF | TGTGCCAGCAGCACTAGATGGGGTGAGACCCAGTACTTC
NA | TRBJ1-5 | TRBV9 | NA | CASSVVAQPQHF | TGTGCCAGCAGCGTTGTGGCCCAGCCCCAGCATTTT
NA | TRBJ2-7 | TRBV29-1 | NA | CSVGSADEQYF | TGCAGCGTGGGAAGCGCGGATGAGCAGTACTTC
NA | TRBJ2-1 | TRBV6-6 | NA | CASSIRDYNEQFF | TGTGCCAGCAGTATCCGGGACTACAATGAGCAGTTCTTC
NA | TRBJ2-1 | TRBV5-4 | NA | CASSFQDYNEQFF | TGTGCCAGCAGCTTCCAGGACTACAATGAGCAGTTCTTC
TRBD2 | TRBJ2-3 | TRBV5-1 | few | CASSLAGGRAQTSTDTQYF | TGCGCCAGCAGCTTGGCGGGCGGGAGGGCCCAAACTAGCACAGATACGCAGTATTTT
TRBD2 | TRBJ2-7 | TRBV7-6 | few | CASSPLAGGTYEQYF | TGTGCCAGCAGCCCTCTAGCGGGAGGTACCTACGAGCAGTACTTC
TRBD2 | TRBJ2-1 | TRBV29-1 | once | CSVAGGEIYNEQFF | TGCAGCGTTGCGGGAGGAGAGATATACAATGAGCAGTTCTTC
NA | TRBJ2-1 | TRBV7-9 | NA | CASRRDTDDEQFF | TGTGCCAGCAGGCGAGACACGGACGATGAGCAGTTCTTC
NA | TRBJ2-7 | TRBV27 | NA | CASSPWEKHIEQYF | TGTGCCAGCAGTCCCTGGGAAAAACATATCGAGCAGTACTTC
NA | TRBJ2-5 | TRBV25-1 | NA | CASRGGSAVETQYF | TGTGCCAGCAGGGGCGGGTCCGCTGTGGAGACCCAGTACTTC
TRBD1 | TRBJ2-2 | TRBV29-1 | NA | CSGSGDSQSAGELFF | TGCAGCGGTTCAGGGGACAGTCAGAGCGCCGGGGAGCTGTTTTTT
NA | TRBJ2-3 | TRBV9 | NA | CASSVGGDTQYF | TGTGCCAGCAGCGTAGGGGGGGATACGCAGTATTTT
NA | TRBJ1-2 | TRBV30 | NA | CAWSVRSYGYTF | TGTGCCTGGAGTGTTAGGAGCTATGGCTACACCTTC
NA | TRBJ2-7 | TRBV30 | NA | CAWSDTYEQYF | TGTGCCTGGAGTGATACCTACGAGCAGTACTTC
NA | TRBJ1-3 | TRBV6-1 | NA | CASSALSSGNTIYF | TGTGCCAGCAGCGCATTAAGCTCTGGAAACACCATATATTTT
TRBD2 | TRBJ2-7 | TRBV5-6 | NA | CASSLSLAGAEQYF | TGTGCCAGCAGCCTCAGTCTAGCGGGAGCGGAGCAGTACTTC
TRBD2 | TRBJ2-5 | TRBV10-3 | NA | CAISEGLAGVEQETQYF | TGTGCCATCAGTGAGGGGCTAGCGGGAGTGGAACAAGAGACCCAGTACTTC
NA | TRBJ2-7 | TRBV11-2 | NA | CASSLISTRYEQYF | TGTGCCAGCAGCTTAATTTCAACTCGTTACGAGCAGTACTTC
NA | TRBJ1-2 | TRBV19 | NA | CASSGAGTSQANYGYTF | TGTGCCAGTAGTGGGGCCGGGACTTCCCAGGCTAACTATGGCTACACCTTC
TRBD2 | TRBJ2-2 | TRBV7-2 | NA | CASSLVGTTGELFF | TGTGCCAGCAGCTTAGTCGGGACTACTGGGGAGCTGTTTTTT
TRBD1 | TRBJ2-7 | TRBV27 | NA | CASRPRTGDFEQYF | TGTGCCAGCAGACCGCGGACAGGGGACTTCGAGCAGTACTTC